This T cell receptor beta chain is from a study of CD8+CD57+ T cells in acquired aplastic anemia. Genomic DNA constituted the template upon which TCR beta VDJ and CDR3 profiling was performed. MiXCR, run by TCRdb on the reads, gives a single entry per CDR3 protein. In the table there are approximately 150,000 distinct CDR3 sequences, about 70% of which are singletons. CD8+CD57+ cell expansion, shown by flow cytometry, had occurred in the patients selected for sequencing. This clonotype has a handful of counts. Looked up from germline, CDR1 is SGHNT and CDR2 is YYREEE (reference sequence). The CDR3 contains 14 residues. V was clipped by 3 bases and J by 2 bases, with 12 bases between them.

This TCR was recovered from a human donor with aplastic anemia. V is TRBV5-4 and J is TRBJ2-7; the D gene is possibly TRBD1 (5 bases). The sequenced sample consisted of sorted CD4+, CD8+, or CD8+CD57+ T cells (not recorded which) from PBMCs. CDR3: CASSSTGTPYEQYF. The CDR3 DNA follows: TGTGCCAGCAGCTCAACAGGTACACCCTACGAGCAGTACTTC.